The 15 T cell receptor beta chains reported below all come from one sample, sequenced in a study of blood T cells in healthy people across ages. Together with a sample-barcoded 5' primer, a J-beta primer mix was included in a second PCR lasting about 7 to 11 cycles. TCRdb used MiXCR to reprocess the 5' RACE reads, holding one entry per CDR3 protein. The top ten hold roughly 3.6% of the sample, which has hundreds of thousands of distinct CDR3 sequences, 20% to 25% seen once. The material sequenced was blood. Receptor source: a man between 65 and 79 years old in good health.

This clonotype was detected a few times. The V gene is TRBV20-1, the J gene TRBJ1-3, with D tentatively TRBD1 (5 bases). Per the germline V gene, CDR1 is DFQATT and CDR2 is SNEGSKA (reference sequence). Trimming left V 3 bases short and J 4 bases short, with 13 bases between. The CDR3 has 14 amino acids. CDR3 DNA: TGCAGTGCTAGCTGGGCCAGGGAAGGAAACACCATATATTTT. Translated: CSASWAREGNTIYF.

Regarding this clonotype: This could be a read error, since a much larger clone is one nucleotide away. This chain connects TRBV14 to TRBJ2-5, with D maybe TRBD2 (6 bases). Germline CDR1 SGHDN, CDR2 FVKESK. This CDR3 has 15 amino acids. CDR3 nucleotide sequence: TGTGCCAGCAGCCATCGGACTCTTGGGGAGGAGATCCAGTACTTC. Translation: CASSHRTLGEEIQYF.

This clonotype has a handful of counts. The chain has TRBV4-1 and TRBJ2-7; 13 bases fit TRBD2. CDR1 is MGHRA, CDR2 YSYEKL, per germline. V shed 4 bases and J 6 bases; nucleotides not matched to a gene: 6. The CDR3 runs to 15 residues. The CDR3 DNA follows: TGCGCCAGCAGCCTACAGACTAGCGGGGGGCTCGAGCAGTACTTC. Translating gives CASSLQTSGGLEQYF.

This clonotype was seen more than once but under ten times. V and J are TRBV20-1 and TRBJ2-3, with D unresolved. The CDR3 runs to 12 residues. The V gene's germline CDR1 is DFQATT and CDR2 SNEGSKA (reference sequence). V was trimmed by 3 bases and J by 4 bases, leaving 8 bases between them. This chain's CDR3 is CSASLAPDTQYF. Written as DNA, the CDR3 is TGCAGTGCTAGTCTTGCCCCAGATACGCAGTATTTT.

The table lists this clonotype with a few counts. The chain joins TRBV29-1 to TRBJ2-5, with D possibly TRBD1 on 6 matching bases. The germline V and J ends were trimmed by 4 bases and 2 bases, with 14 bases remaining between them. Per the germline V gene, CDR1 is SQVTM and CDR2 is ANQGSEA. The CDR3 contains 14 residues. Written as DNA, the CDR3 is TGCAGCGTTGCACAGGGTTGGGAACAAGAGACCCAGTACTTC. It encodes CSVAQGWEQETQYF.

CDR3 residues: CASSDWTSGTDTQYF. In DNA, the CDR3 is TGTGCCAGCAGTGATTGGACTAGCGGGACAGATACGCAGTATTTT. The chain links TRBV25-1 to TRBJ2-3, with TRBD2 identical over 11 bases. Germline V gene lookup returns CDR1 MGHDK and CDR2 SYGVNS. The CDR3 sequence is 15 residues long. J lost 3 bases, V lost 3 bases, and 2 bases had no gene match.

The rearrangement uses TRBV19 and TRBJ2-1; no definite D call. Trimming removed 0 bases at V and 0 bases at J, with 3 bases between. In germline, CDR1 is LNHDA, CDR2 SQIVND (reference sequence). The length of the CDR3 is 14 residues. Written as DNA, the CDR3 is TGTGCCAGTAGTATAGACGGCTCCTACAATGAGCAGTTCTTC. It specifies CASSIDGSYNEQFF.

This clonotype came up a few times. The rearrangement links TRBV2 to TRBJ2-1, with D unresolved. CDR3 length: 15 amino acids. V was clipped by 2 bases and J by 2 bases, with 10 bases between them. Germline V lookup: CDR1 SNHLY, CDR2 FYNNEI. CDR3 sequence reads: CASSENQLAYNEQFF. CDR3 in DNA: TGTGCCAGCAGTGAAAATCAGCTGGCCTACAATGAGCAGTTCTTC.

The chain employs TRBV5-1 and TRBJ2-5, with 10 bases identical to TRBD2. CDR1 and CDR2 from the germline V gene are SGHRS and YFSETQ. The CDR3 sequence is 15 residues long. Germline trimming cut 2 bases from V and 5 bases from J; bases unmatched to any gene: 6. The CDR3 nucleotides are TGCGCCAGCAGCTTCAGCGGGGGGGAGAAGGAGACCCAGTACTTC. This sequence encodes CASSFSGGEKETQYF.

The J gene is TRBJ2-7, the V gene TRBV3-1; weak D call: TRBD2 (6 bases). Germline V gene sequence: CDR1 LGHDT, CDR2 YNNKEL (reference sequence). Trimming shortened V by 1 base and J by 1 base, and 11 bases separated the two germline ends. The CDR3 length is 15 residues. CDR3 sequence (DNA): TGTGCCAGCAGCCAAGTTGGGGGAGGATCCTACGAGCAGTACTTC. Its translation: CASSQVGGGSYEQYF.

This clonotype was found a few times. The genes are TRBV28 and TRBJ2-5; D unclear. The CDR3 length is 13 residues. Trimming left V 6 bases short and J 6 bases short, with 14 bases between. Germline CDR1 and CDR2: MDHEN and SYDVKM. The CDR3 coding sequence is TGTGCCAGCAGCCTCGATGGGGTGAAGACCCAGTACTTC. Amino acid sequence: CASSLDGVKTQYF.

The J gene is TRBJ1-5, the V gene TRBV7-2; a possible D gene is TRBD1 (5 bases). Trimming cost V 5 bases and J 6 bases, with 14 bases left between them. Germline V lookup: CDR1 SGHTA, CDR2 FQGNSA. The CDR3 is 14 amino acids. The CDR3 bases are TGTGCCAGCAGCCTCCAACCCGGGGGTCAGCCCCAGCATTTT. Translated: CASSLQPGGQPQHF.

The chain employs TRBV20-1 and TRBJ2-1; the match to TRBD2 covers 13 bases. The CDR3 is 16 residues long. After removal of 3 bases from V and 6 bases from J, the junction contained 8 bases not matched to a gene. The V gene's germline CDR1 is DFQATT and CDR2 SNEGSKA (reference sequence). The CDR3, as DNA: TGCAGTGCTAGCTCTCGACTAGCGGGAGGAATCAATGAGCAGTTCTTC. As protein: CSASSRLAGGINEQFF.

This chain links TRBV30 with TRBJ1-1; 7 bases line up with TRBD1. Germline loops: CDR1 GTSNPN, CDR2 SVGIG (reference sequence). This CDR3 is 14 amino acids long. V gave up 0 bases and J gave up 0 bases; unmatched junction bases: 1. DNA for the CDR3: TGTGCCTGGAGTGTGGGACAGATGAACACTGAAGCTTTCTTT. It is translated as CAWSVGQMNTEAFF. Full variable domain (missing parts from reference TRBV30 and TRBJ1-1): SQTIHQWPATLVQPVGSPLSLECTVEGTSNPNLYWYRQAAGRGLQLLFYSVGIGQISSEVPQNLSASRPQDRQFILSSKKLLLSDSGFYLCAWSVGQMNTEAFFGQGTRLTVV.

The rearrangement links TRBV2 to TRBJ2-5, with D unresolved. Germline assignment: CDR1 SNHLY and CDR2 FYNNEI. The CDR3 spans 14 residues. V gave up 6 bases and J gave up 5 bases, with 16 bases separating them. The CDR3 bases are TGTGCCAGCAGACCGGCTACGGGTGGGGAGACCCAGTACTTC. Translation gives CASRPATGGETQYF.